Reported below is one T cell receptor (beta chain). This clonotype occurred a few times. The clone's antigen remains unknown. It has no much larger one-base neighbor in the sample; base qualities were not kept. The entry originates in a study of CD8 T cells in ankylosing spondylitis (dated by TCRdb to 2017 to 2019). In the study overall: The study profiled T cell receptor beta repertoires in healthy donors and ankylosing spondylitis patients to find disease-linked TCR variants. Peripheral blood was sampled, and synovial fluid was also collected from ankylosing spondylitis patients. In total, the full study cohort was made up of roughly 110 healthy donors and 25 to 30 ankylosing spondylitis patients.

General conclusions and limits of the study: Blood from ankylosing spondylitis patients appeared to be characterized by a TCR beta motif made up of about 8 highly homologous amino acid variants. According to the report, matched synovial fluid samples from ankylosing spondylitis patients were significantly enriched for the disease-linked clones. The disease-linked clones had a CD8+ phenotype and were found at relatively low frequencies in peripheral blood. Some motif variants were previously reported in synovial fluid and blood of reactive arthritis patients, suggesting common disease-initiation mechanisms.

TCRdb names Illumina HiSeq 2500 as the instrument used. Quantitative 5'-RACE with molecular barcodes was used to prepare TCR beta libraries. Per the authors' processing: A new computational method, built on a probabilistic model of VDJ rearrangement, was used to identify disease-linked TCR variants. In TCRdb, the public reads were trimmed at Q25 with fastp and aligned with MiXCR, with productive beta chains retained. CDR3 protein duplicates are merged, each entry listing the most common genes and DNA. For this entry, the V and J calls and clone size follow TCRdb and not the study's own pipeline. The sample table contains 380,000 or so distinct CDR3 sequences; only one count was recorded for 20% to 25% of them. The top ten clones comprise over 10% of the sample. The germline V gene supplies CDR1 SQVTM and CDR2 ANQGSEA. The junction shows trimming of 4 bases on V and 5 bases on J, plus 18 bases between the germline ends. The CDR3 contains 14 residues, cysteine and phenylalanine counted. The only DNA kept is the CDR3, 42 bases in frame from the first base.

The sample was blood, either unsorted or a sorted T cell fraction (not recorded which). The source is a male donor with ankylosing spondylitis or in good health (not recorded which). This receptor chain uses TRBV29-1 and TRBJ2-7; the D segment is perhaps TRBD1 or TRBD2, each sharing 5 matched bases. The nucleotides are TGCAGCGTTGGTCAGGGTGAGGGTCTTGACGAGCAGTACTTC. This is translated as CSVGQGEGLDEQYF.